This paragraph reports one TCR beta chain. The target of this receptor is not known. The sample holds no much larger clone one base away, and base qualities are not on file. The trial excluded patients who had a history of autoimmune disease or were on systemic immunosuppression. Peripheral blood for TCR sequencing was collected from all dose cohorts at baseline, on cycle 4 day 1, and on cycle 7 day 1. The samples were drawn from a first-in-human, open-label, multicenter phase I dose-escalation trial of ivuxolimab. Adults with locally advanced or metastatic head and neck squamous cell, hepatocellular, melanoma or renal cell carcinoma were enrolled in the trial. CD4+ and CD8+ T cells were sorted separately from peripheral blood before TCR sequencing. For sequencing of the TCRbeta CDR3 region, genomic DNA was extracted from the sorted cells. The immunoSEQ Assay was used for sequencing of TCRbeta CDR3 regions. Sourced from immuneACCESS, this table was stored by TCRdb with only in-frame sequences that have V and J called. A share of the clones is absent; for the studies checked, an unresolved V gene accounts for under half, and the remainder has no known explanation. The sample table lists about 66,000 clones, roughly 84% of them with a count of one. The ten largest clones take up about 4.5% of the sample.

V and J lose 6 bases and 3 bases, and a span of 9 bases separates them. According to the germline V gene, CDR1 reads SNHLY and CDR2 reads FYNNEI. From cysteine to phenylalanine, the CDR3 is 14 amino acids long. Only CDR3 DNA remains: 42 bases, in frame from the first base. This sample was taken from a study of OX40 agonist ivuxolimab in advanced cancers. At the level of the whole study: The costimulatory receptor OX40 (CD134) was targeted by ivuxolimab, a fully human IgG2 agonistic monoclonal antibody. Intravenous ivuxolimab was administered to patients every 2 weeks at six dose levels: 0.01, 0.1, 0.3, 1.5, 3 and 10 mg/kg. Of the roughly 54 dose-escalation patients, hepatocellular carcinoma was present in around 20, melanoma in some 15, renal cell carcinoma in 9 and head and neck cancer in 9. In the dose-escalation cohort, nearly 85% of patients were male, and the mean age was approximately 60 years with a range of roughly 23 to 79. Patients were allowed to have had prior anti-PD-1, anti-PD-L1 or anti-CTLA-4 therapy, and about 40% of the dose-escalation patients had been treated with checkpoint inhibitors. Partial responses were achieved by three dose-escalation patients, of whom one had hepatocellular carcinoma and two had cutaneous melanoma. Peripheral TCRbeta sequencing was intended to test whether TCR sequence diversity was altered and clonal T-cell expansion was caused by ivuxolimab. The monotherapy dose-escalation portion (N of about 49 patients) of the phase I ivuxolimab trial is reported in the paper. The study at large found these results: At doses of 0.1 to 3.0 mg/kg, clonal expansion of both CD4+ and CD8+ T cells in blood was seen between baseline and week 6. After ivuxolimab, expanded clones were on average more numerous among CD8+ T cells than among CD4+ T cells. Low levels of normalized T-cell clonal expansion were also seen in some patients who did not respond. In the 0.1-3.0 mg/kg groups, partial responders had among the lowest normalized peripheral clonal expansion, particularly in CD8+ T cells. The antigen specificity of the clonally expanded peripheral T cells was not determined.

The TCR was taken from an adult with an advanced solid tumor such as melanoma, head and neck, liver or kidney cancer. The rearranged chain carries TRBV2 and TRBJ1-6, with no reliable assignment of the D segment. Specimen: CD4+ or CD8+ T cells sorted from blood, collected in a trial of the OX40 agonist ivuxolimab. The DNA reads TGTGCCAGCAGGGGAGAAATCTATAATTCACCCCTCCACTTT. The encoded protein is CASRGEIYNSPLHF.